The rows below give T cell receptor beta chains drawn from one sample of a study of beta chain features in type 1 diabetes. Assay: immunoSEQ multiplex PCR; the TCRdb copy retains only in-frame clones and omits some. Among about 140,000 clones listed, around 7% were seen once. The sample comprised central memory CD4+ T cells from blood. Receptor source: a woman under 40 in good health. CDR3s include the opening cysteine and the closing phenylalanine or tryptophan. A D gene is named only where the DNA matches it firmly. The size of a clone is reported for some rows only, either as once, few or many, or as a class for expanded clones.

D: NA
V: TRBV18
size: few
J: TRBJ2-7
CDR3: CASSPGQSYEQYF
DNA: TGTGCCAGCTCACCCGGACAGTCCTACGAGCAGTACTTC

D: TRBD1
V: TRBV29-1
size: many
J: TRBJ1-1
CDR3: CSVEPTGVRTEAFF
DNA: TGCAGCGTTGAGCCCACAGGGGTGCGCACTGAAGCTTTCTTT

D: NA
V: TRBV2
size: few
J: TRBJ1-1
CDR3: CASSAERRNTEAFF
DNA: TGTGCCAGCAGTGCGGAACGGAGGAACACTGAAGCTTTCTTT

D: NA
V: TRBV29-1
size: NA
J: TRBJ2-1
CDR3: CSAAGTGGGGYNEQFF
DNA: TGCAGCGCCGCGGGCACCGGGGGAGGGGGATACAATGAGCAGTTCTTC

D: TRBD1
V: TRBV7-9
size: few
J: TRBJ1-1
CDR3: CASSLNSQGGNTEAFF
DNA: TGTGCCAGCAGCTTAAATTCGCAGGGGGGTAACACTGAAGCTTTCTTT

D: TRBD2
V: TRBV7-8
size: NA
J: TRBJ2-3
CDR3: CASSFSGGSTDTQYF
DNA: TGTGCCAGCAGCTTCTCGGGGGGTAGCACAGATACGCAGTATTTT

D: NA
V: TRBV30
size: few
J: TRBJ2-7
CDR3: CAWRTSPSYEQYF
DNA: TGTGCCTGGAGAACATCTCCCTCCTACGAGCAGTACTTC

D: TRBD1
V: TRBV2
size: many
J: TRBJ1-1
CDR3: CASSLQGAGEAFF
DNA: TGTGCCAGCAGTTTACAGGGGGCGGGTGAAGCTTTCTTT

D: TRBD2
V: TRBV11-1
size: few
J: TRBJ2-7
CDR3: CASSSSRAGDREQYF
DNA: TGTGCCAGCAGCTCCAGCCGAGCGGGAGATAGGGAGCAGTACTTC

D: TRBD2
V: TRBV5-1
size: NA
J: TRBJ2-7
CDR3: CASSLSGTYEQYF
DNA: TGCGCCAGCAGCCTTAGCGGGACTTACGAGCAGTACTTC

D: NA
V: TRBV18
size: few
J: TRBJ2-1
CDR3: CASSPPSPGGQFF
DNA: TGTGCCAGCTCACCACCTAGTCCCGGCGGGCAGTTCTTC

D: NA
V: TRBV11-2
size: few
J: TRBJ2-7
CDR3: CASSPDSNEQYF
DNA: TGTGCCAGCAGCCCCGACAGTAACGAGCAGTACTTC

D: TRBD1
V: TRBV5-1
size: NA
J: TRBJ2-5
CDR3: CASSFITGTDQETQYF
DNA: TGCGCCAGCAGCTTTATTACCGGGACAGACCAAGAGACCCAGTACTTC

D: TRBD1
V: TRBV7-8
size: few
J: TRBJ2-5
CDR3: CASKGQGAMRVETQYF
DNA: TGTGCCAGCAAAGGACAGGGGGCGATGAGAGTCGAGACCCAGTACTTC

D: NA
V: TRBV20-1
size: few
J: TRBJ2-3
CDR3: CSARLGIPQYF
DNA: TGCAGTGCTAGACTAGGAATCCCGCAGTATTTT

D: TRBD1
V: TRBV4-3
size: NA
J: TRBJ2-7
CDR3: CASSQDRRLGQAPYEQYF
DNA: TGCGCCAGCAGCCAAGATAGAAGGTTGGGACAGGCTCCCTACGAGCAGTACTTC

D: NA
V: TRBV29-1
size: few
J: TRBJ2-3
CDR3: CSVEEGTSTFTDTQYF
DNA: TGCAGCGTCGAAGAGGGGACTTCGACCTTCACAGATACGCAGTATTTT

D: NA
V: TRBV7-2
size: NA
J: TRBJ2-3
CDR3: CASSSGINTDTQYF
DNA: TGTGCCAGCAGCTCCGGGATAAACACAGATACGCAGTATTTT

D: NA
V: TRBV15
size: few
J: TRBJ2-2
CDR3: CGGTSGRRSGSCFF
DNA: NA

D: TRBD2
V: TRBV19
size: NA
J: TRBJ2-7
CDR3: CASSSSGTRSVQYF
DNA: TGTGCCAGTAGCAGTAGCGGGACTCGAAGCGTGCAGTACTTC

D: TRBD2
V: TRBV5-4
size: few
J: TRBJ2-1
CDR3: CASSGDGAGGQEQFF
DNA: TGTGCCAGCAGCGGCGATGGGGCGGGAGGCCAAGAGCAGTTCTTC

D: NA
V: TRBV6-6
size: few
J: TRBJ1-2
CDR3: CASGGAMVYGYTF
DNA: TGTGCCAGCGGGGGGGCGATGGTCTATGGCTACACCTTC

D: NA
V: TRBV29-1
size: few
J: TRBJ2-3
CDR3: CSADKGLITSTDTQYF
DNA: TGCAGCGCTGACAAAGGACTGATAACTAGCACAGATACGCAGTATTTT

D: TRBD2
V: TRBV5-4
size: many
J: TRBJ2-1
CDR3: CASSLGLAGREQFF
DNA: TGTGCCAGCAGCTTGGGACTAGCGGGACGCGAGCAGTTCTTC

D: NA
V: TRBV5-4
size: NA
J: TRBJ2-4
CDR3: CASSLGEWNIQYF
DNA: TGTGCCAGCAGCTTGGGGGAGTGGAACATTCAGTACTTC

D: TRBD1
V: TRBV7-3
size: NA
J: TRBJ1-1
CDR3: CASSSRPTGGNTEAFF
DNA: TGTGCCAGCAGCTCCAGACCAACAGGGGGGAACACTGAAGCTTTCTTT

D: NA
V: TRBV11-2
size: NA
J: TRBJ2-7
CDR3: CASSTAQPAYEQYF
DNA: TGTGCCAGCAGCACAGCCCAGCCGGCCTACGAGCAGTACTTC

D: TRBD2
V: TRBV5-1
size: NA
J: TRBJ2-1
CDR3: CASSLYPGTSGYNEQFF
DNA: TGCGCCAGCAGCTTGTACCCCGGGACTAGCGGATACAATGAGCAGTTCTTC

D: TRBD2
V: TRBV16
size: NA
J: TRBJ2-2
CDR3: CASSLGLEAGELFF
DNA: TGTGCCAGCAGCTTGGGACTAGAGGCCGGGGAGCTGTTTTTT

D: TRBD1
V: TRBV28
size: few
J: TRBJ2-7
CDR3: CASRITTGDYEQYF
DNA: TGTGCCAGCAGGATAACGACAGGGGACTACGAGCAGTACTTC

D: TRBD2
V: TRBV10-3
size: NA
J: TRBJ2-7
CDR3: CAIRGTSGTTYEQYF
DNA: TGTGCCATCAGGGGGACTAGCGGGACCACCTACGAGCAGTACTTC

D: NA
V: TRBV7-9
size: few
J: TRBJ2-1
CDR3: CASSPQGAGFDNEQFF
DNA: TGTGCCAGCAGCCCCCAAGGGGCGGGGTTTGACAATGAGCAGTTCTTC

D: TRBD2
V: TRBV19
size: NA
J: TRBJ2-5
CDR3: CASGTSGSETQYF
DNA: TGTGCCAGCGGGACTAGCGGGTCCGAGACCCAGTACTTC

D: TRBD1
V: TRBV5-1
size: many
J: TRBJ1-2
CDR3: CASSKDRDGYTF
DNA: TGCGCCAGCAGCAAGGACAGGGATGGCTACACCTTC

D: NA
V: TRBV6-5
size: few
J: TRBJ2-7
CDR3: CASSRQFSYEQYF
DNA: TGTGCCAGCAGCAGACAGTTCTCCTACGAGCAGTACTTC

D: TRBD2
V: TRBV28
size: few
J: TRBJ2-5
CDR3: CATRAGGTRNVYF
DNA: TGTGCCACTAGAGCCGGGGGGACTCGTAATGTATACTTC

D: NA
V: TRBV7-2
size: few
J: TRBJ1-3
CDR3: CASSLLRHGSGNTIYF
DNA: TGTGCCAGCAGCTTATTGCGCCACGGGTCTGGAAACACCATATATTTT